This T cell receptor (beta chain) was retrieved from a study of cytomegalovirus exposure and HLA in healthy donors (dated by TCRdb to the late 2010s). Looking at the study overall: An earlier analysis of several hundred of the donors reported more than 250 Gb of sequence data and roughly 110 million unique TCR beta sequences from about 200 million T cells. An early release covering 500 to 750 HLA-typed donors comprised about 310 gigabases of sequencing data and roughly 86 million unique TCR sequences. Among the roughly 410 genotyped donors, 75% to 90% belonged to the genetic ancestry cluster associated with self-reported Caucasian donors. The study was designed to test whether signatures of past pathogen exposure could be identified by cataloging public T cell receptors. The study profiled the T cell repertoires of 550 to 700 subjects by immunosequencing and related them to cytomegalovirus serostatus. Besides the first cohort of around 670 subjects, a separate validation cohort made up of some 110 different subjects was used. High-throughput TCR immunosequencing, statistical association of individual TCRs with disease status, and machine learning were combined to predict cytomegalovirus infection status. A later analysis re-analyzed previously published TCR beta repertoires from roughly 690 donors and added high-resolution HLA genotyping to study TCR occurrence patterns. Rather than using new phenotypic data, the later analysis identified candidate immune exposures from TCR beta sequences and from how often those sequences occurred across donors. An earlier analysis of roughly 600 of the donors used high-throughput TCR beta sequencing to judge whether each TCR beta V gene segment behaved as functional or pseudogenic. Alongside the repertoire data, information on donor age, sex, ethnicity and CMV serostatus was compiled. A later genetic analysis took genome-wide SNP genotypes for about 55% of the 666 donors and used that subset as a discovery cohort. All discovery cohort repertoires had been generated using a single sequencing platform. HLA typing covered class I and class II loci at four-digit resolution. Typing coverage differed by locus: A, B, C, DRB1 and DQB1 were typed in roughly 620-630 donors, DQA1 in approximately 520, DPA1 in approximately 600, and DPB1 in 450 to 490. Five DR-DQ haplotypes were handled as single units for association and clustering, since linkage in the cohort was strong. On average, roughly 250,000 unique TCR beta nucleotide sequences were sequenced per donor among a few hundred genotyped donors of the cohort, with 15% to 20% of those sequences being non-productive.

To note about this clone: Its recognized antigen is unknown. Per-nucleotide qualities are absent, and no much larger clonotype sits a single base away.

Results the study describes overall, beyond this receptor: In both the original and validation cohorts, the classifier was reported to diagnose cytomegalovirus status with high specificity and sensitivity. A later analysis reported that several top co-occurrence clusters appeared linked to parvovirus B19, influenza, CMV and Epstein-Barr virus. Compared with the roughly 720-donor mean, donors in an Asian-associated ancestry cluster had fewer N-insertions in productive TCRs, according to a later genetic analysis. According to the authors, the approach could potentially be generalized to other disease states and immunological phenotypes. A further reported finding was that TCR beta sequences accurately predicted the HLA-A and HLA-B alleles for most subjects in the first cohort. In this cohort, only TCR beta chains were sequenced, and detectable features were limited by the absence of alpha or paired-chain data. In an earlier analysis of 587 of the donors, most TCR beta V segments were observed in productive rearrangements about 87% or about 30% of the time, broadly matching IMGT annotations. In a later analysis, most CMV-associated TCR beta chains were found to appear HLA-restricted, with HLA associations seemingly driven largely by CMV exposure. A group of highly shared sequence variants was considered likely to be a technical artifact of the sequencing pipeline. Linkage disequilibrium might explain the correlated functional status among segregating V segments, but an unknown experimental factor could not be ruled out. In a later analysis, more than 15,000 TCR beta sequences were associated with specific HLA alleles at a false discovery rate of 0.05. The study gave a list of about 150 TCR beta chains associated with cytomegalovirus. Sequencing depth was assumed to be roughly uniform across donors in the presence/absence analyses, though that assumption may not hold. HLA typing was unavailable for some donors at each locus, so association tests used only the typed subset. Because counts were too low, roughly 16 rarely observed V segments, including chromosome 9 orphons, were left out of the earlier analysis of over 550 of the donors. Three of the identified cytomegalovirus-associated TCR beta chains were confirmed in vitro to be specific for cytomegalovirus antigens. The only immune exposure information available for the cohort was CMV serostatus. When HLA alleles, especially DR and DQ, strongly co-occurred, attributing TCR associations to individual alleles was difficult. Because the 87-base-pair reads could not distinguish some IMGT-functional V segments, including TRBV6-2 and TRBV6-3, those segments were excluded. In a later analysis, HLA-associated TCR beta chains showed more clonal expansion and lower generation probabilities than non-associated chains that were equally common. In a later genetic analysis, a missense DCLRE1C variant was associated with V-gene and J-gene trimming of TCR beta chains, and the association was replicated in an independent cohort. In a later analysis, the rate of TCR association differed among HLA loci, with DRB1 alleles having the most associated TCRs and HLA-C alleles having the fewest. Across donors, most TCR sequences were observed very rarely, whereas some public TCRs were present in many individuals.

The receptor library was made with the immunoSEQ multiplex PCR assay. A mixture of 60 forward primers for TCR Vbeta segments and 13 reverse primers for TCR Jbeta segments was used in the multiplex PCR. The CDR3 region of rearranged TCR beta genes was amplified from genomic DNA by a multiplex PCR assay. Amplified TCR beta libraries were sequenced as 87-base-pair reads on the Illumina HiSeq System. Per the source publication's procedure: Across the 500 to 850 repertoires, a later analysis counted approximately 83 million unique TCR beta chains, roughly 11 million of which were shared by at least two donors. Raw reads were error-corrected and collapsed into unique sequences by a nearest-neighbor algorithm in which closely related sequences were merged to remove PCR and sequencing errors. Alignment of CDR3 sequences to IMGT reference sequences was used to assign V, D and J gene segments. Each retained sequence needed at least a six-nucleotide match to both a V gene segment and a J gene segment. A rearrangement counted as productive if the CDR3 had no stop codons and remained in frame with V and J, and every other rearrangement counted as non-productive. CDR3 was defined according to IMGT convention as the region running from the second conserved V-encoded cysteine to the conserved J-encoded phenylalanine. The earlier analysis of about 590 of the donors excluded sequences that lacked an unambiguous match to a single V gene segment. In an earlier analysis of about 590 of the donors, a V segment was called functional when productive rearrangements were above 56.7%, and segregating when the standard deviation between donors exceeded 5%. To diagnose cytomegalovirus status from the catalog of TCR beta chain sequences, a statistical classification framework was built. In a later analysis, TCR nucleotide sequences were compared against IMGT/GENE-DB human TR gene sequences so that V and J genes could be assigned. The TCRdist pipeline was used in a later analysis to assign CDR3 sequences and most-parsimonious VDJ recombination scenarios. In a later analysis, each TCR beta chain was defined by its CDR3 amino acid sequence together with its V-gene family, and reads lacking a unique V-gene family were excluded. As a way to deal with suspected cross-contamination and a sequencing artifact, a later analysis dropped under 600 nucleotide sequences that were highly shared and had low generation probability. A later analysis calculated a clonal expansion index for each public chain from normalized within-repertoire ranks of inferred template counts. In a later analysis, generation probabilities were computed with a VDJ recombination model fitted to out-of-frame rearrangements, and the resulting probabilities were checked against IGoR. In a later analysis, TCR-TCR, TCR-HLA and TCR-CMV co-occurrence was scored with hypergeometric tests, and a repertoire-size bias correction was applied to TCR pairs. False discovery rates were estimated in a later analysis by permuting HLA or CMV assignments 20 times. In a later analysis, co-occurring TCRs were grouped using DBSCAN, and TCRdist sequence similarity was added for clustering within HLA-allele-positive subsets. Co-occurrence clustering excluded repertoires with fewer than 30,000 or more than 120,000 public chains, plus five with anomalous nucleotide sharing. As stored in TCRdb, this immuneACCESS dataset retains in-frame rearrangements with V and J assigned. A fraction of the clones does not appear; measured against another copy, unresolved V genes explain less than half of the discrepancy, and the remainder lacks a known reason. The DNA gave D and trimming, while V, J and clone size come from that table. The sample data list 90,000 to 150,000 clones, and more than 60% of these were observed just once. The ten largest clones take up more than 8.5% of the sample.

The cohort consisted of some 670 healthy bone marrow donors. At the time of sampling, all cohort members were nominally healthy, though unrecorded immune exposures were likely present. The donor was CMV seropositive and belonged to the group of about 290 seropositive cohort members. A peripheral blood sample was collected from each donor, and TCR beta sequencing was performed on peripheral blood mononuclear cells. Genomic DNA extraction from the blood cell samples was performed with the Qiagen DNeasy Blood Extraction Kit. The CDR1 and CDR2 encoded by the germline V gene are SGDLS and YYNGEE. Including cysteine and phenylalanine, the CDR3 has 12 amino acids. The CDR3 DNA has 36 bases and is translated from base 1. The junction shows trimming of 3 bases on V and 7 bases on J, plus 8 bases between the germline ends.

The receptor's source is a man aged 35 to 55 in good health and CMV-seropositive. Material for sequencing was PBMCs. The rearranged segments are TRBV9 and TRBJ2-1; TRBD2 is a possible D gene, resting on 6 matching bases. CDR3 protein: CASSAGGNEQFF. The sequence in DNA is TGTGCCAGCAGCGCCGGAGGGAATGAGCAGTTCTTC.